This T cell receptor beta chain appears in the sequencing data of a study of cytomegalovirus exposure and HLA in healthy donors. Overall study results and limits: When a later analysis compared HLA-associated TCR beta chains with equally common others, the HLA-associated chains turned out to be more clonally expanded and to have lower generation probabilities. The study put 150 or so TCR beta chains on its list as cytomegalovirus-associated. A missense DCLRE1C variant was associated with V- and J-gene trimming of TCR beta chains in a later analysis, and an independent cohort replicated the association.

Germline CDR1 SGHTA, CDR2 FQGNSA. V was clipped by 5 bases and J by 2 bases; unmatched bases: 4. CDR3 length: 14 amino acids. Primers: 60 Vbeta forward and 13 Jbeta reverse. Assay: immunoSEQ multiplex PCR; the TCRdb copy retains only in-frame clones and omits some. The table lists roughly 120,000 clones, 77% of them singletons, with 5.8% in the top ten. Of note for this clone: The antigen remains unidentified.

The gene calls are TRBV7-2 and TRBJ1-2; 8 bases match TRBD1. The clonotype was recovered from a man aged 18-30 years in good health and CMV-seropositive. The sample comprised PBMCs. The CDR3 DNA follows: TGTGCCAGCAGCCCTCGGGACAGGAACTATGGCTACACCTTC. Translation gives CASSPRDRNYGYTF.